These T cell receptor beta chains were read from a single sample in a study of PD-L1 blockade in urothelial cancer. Some clones are missing from TCRdb's copy, which holds only in-frame ones; the method was immunoSEQ multiplex PCR. The repertoire holds tens of thousands of clones, around 90% seen once, with less than 10% in the top ten. The material sequenced was PBMCs, taken around atezolizumab (anti-PD-L1) treatment. The receptor set was obtained from a man aged 55 to 69 with urothelial cancer. Both conserved end residues are part of each CDR3. The order of the fields is CDR3 protein, CDR3 DNA, J gene, V gene, D gene, clone size. The D gene is left open where the match is weak. A row's size may be missing; if present it is once, few, many or a size class.

CASSPGLASYEQYF	TGTGCCAGCAGCCCGGGACTAGCGAGCTACGAGCAGTACTTC	TRBJ2-7	TRBV2	TRBD2	-
CASSLTGVEKLFF	TGTGCCAGCAGCTTAACAGGGGTTGAAAAACTGTTTTTT	TRBJ1-4	TRBV7-9	TRBD1	-
CAWIGRVWRRNTIYF	TGTGCCTGGATAGGTCGGGTCTGGCGGAGAAACACCATATATTTT	TRBJ1-3	TRBV30	-	-
CAWNRDNEQFF	TGTGCCTGGAACAGAGACAATGAGCAGTTCTTC	TRBJ2-1	TRBV30	-	-
CASSLGPGQGTDTQYF	TGCGCCAGCAGCTTGGGACCGGGACAGGGCACAGATACGCAGTATTTT	TRBJ2-3	TRBV5-1	TRBD1	-
CASSLGQGAAGANVLTF	TGTGCCAGCAGCTTGGGACAGGGGGCTGCTGGGGCCAACGTCCTGACTTTC	TRBJ2-6	TRBV11-2	TRBD1	-
CASSPWGERGPNEQFF	TGTGCCAGCAGCCCCTGGGGGGAGCGGGGGCCAAATGAGCAGTTCTTC	TRBJ2-1	TRBV11-2	TRBD2	-
CASTRSGGTSNQPQHF	TGTGCCAGCACTAGGTCAGGGGGGACTAGCAATCAGCCCCAGCATTTT	TRBJ1-5	TRBV19	TRBD1	-
CASRSGHNTEAFF	TGTGCCAGCCGATCGGGACATAACACTGAAGCTTTCTTT	TRBJ1-1	TRBV2	-	-
CASSQDPSGGASSDTQYF	TGTGCCAGCAGCCAAGACCCAAGCGGGGGGGCCTCGTCAGATACGCAGTATTTT	TRBJ2-3	TRBV4-2	TRBD2	few
CASSDNPGSRGNTIYF	TGTGCCAGCAGCGATAATCCGGGTTCCCGGGGAAACACCATATATTTT	TRBJ1-3	TRBV11-1	-	-
CASSSGLPSTDTQYF	TGTGCCAGCAGCTCGGGACTCCCCAGCACAGATACGCAGTATTTT	TRBJ2-3	TRBV5-4	-	-
CASRLTGHSNQPQHF	TGTGCCAGCAGGTTGACAGGTCATAGCAATCAGCCCCAGCATTTT	TRBJ1-5	TRBV28	-	-
CASSLAGTGVDTQYF	TGTGCCAGCAGCTTGGCCGGGACAGGGGTAGATACGCAGTATTTT	TRBJ2-3	TRBV5-6	TRBD1	-
CASSRTASGNTIYF	TGTGCCAGCAGCCGGACAGCCTCTGGAAACACCATATATTTT	TRBJ1-3	TRBV9	-	-
CASSYRNRGSEQYF	TGTGCCAGCAGTTACCGAAACAGGGGGTCCGAGCAGTACTTC	TRBJ2-7	TRBV6-5	TRBD1	-
CASSRGTVNEQFF	TGTGCCAGCAGCCGCGGGACAGTCAATGAGCAGTTCTTC	TRBJ2-1	TRBV7-6	-	-
CASSQGLSPLHF	TGTGCCAGCAGTCAGGGACTTTCACCCCTCCACTTT	TRBJ1-6	TRBV6-5	-	-
CASSLEIGLAGSSYNEQFF	TGTGCCAGCAGCTTAGAAATAGGGCTAGCGGGGAGCTCCTACAATGAGCAGTTCTTC	TRBJ2-1	TRBV11-3	TRBD2	-
CASSMAAYEQYF	TGTGCCAGCAGCATGGCAGCCTACGAGCAGTACTTC	TRBJ2-7	TRBV2	-	-
CASSGGGGGPYEQYF	TGTGCCAGCAGCGGAGGGGGCGGGGGGCCCTACGAGCAGTACTTC	TRBJ2-7	TRBV9	-	-
CASSVGAGRYNSPLHF	TGTGCCAGCAGCGTAGGGGCAGGGCGGTATAATTCACCCCTCCACTTT	TRBJ1-6	TRBV9	-	once
CASSITAGGLETQYF	TGTGCCAGTAGTATAACGGCGGGGGGGCTGGAGACCCAGTACTTC	TRBJ2-5	TRBV19	TRBD2	-
CASSPGDGELFF	TGTGCCAGCTCACCCGGGGACGGGGAGCTGTTTTTT	TRBJ2-2	TRBV18	-	-
CASSSRQVSKTQYF	TGTGCCAGCAGCTCTAGACAGGTTTCCAAGACCCAGTACTTC	TRBJ2-5	TRBV7-2	-	-
CASSRQGGDEKLFF	TGCGCCAGCAGCCGACAGGGGGGAGATGAAAAACTGTTTTTT	TRBJ1-4	TRBV5-1	TRBD1	once
CASSETGLAGTQYF	TGTGCCAGCAGTGAGACGGGACTAGCGGGGACCCAGTACTTC	TRBJ2-5	TRBV25-1	TRBD2	-
CASKRGGVAYEQYF	TGTGCCAGCAAGCGGGGAGGGGTGGCCTACGAGCAGTACTTC	TRBJ2-7	TRBV27	TRBD2	-
CSVGGANTEAFF	TGCAGCGTTGGGGGAGCTAACACTGAAGCTTTCTTT	TRBJ1-1	TRBV29-1	-	-
CASSLEGGHFYEQYF	TGTGCCAGCAGCCTTGAAGGTGGACACTTCTACGAGCAGTACTTC	TRBJ2-7	TRBV11-1	-	-
CASSQSDRVYDEQFF	TGCGCCAGCAGCCAGAGCGACAGGGTTTACGATGAGCAGTTCTTC	TRBJ2-1	TRBV4-1	TRBD1	-
CASSLGQRGSPLHF	TGTGCCAGCTCCCTCGGACAGCGAGGGTCACCCCTCCACTTT	TRBJ1-6	TRBV11-3	-	-
CASSPGTSVHEQYF	TGTGCCAGCAGCCCCGGGACTAGCGTCCACGAGCAGTACTTC	TRBJ2-7	TRBV9	TRBD2	-
CASSLDGRGGGHEAFF	TGTGCCAGCAGCTTAGATGGTAGAGGGGGGGGACATGAAGCTTTCTTT	TRBJ1-1	TRBV11-2	-	-
CASSGGQGQNTEAFF	TGTGCCAGCAGCGGAGGACAGGGGCAGAACACTGAAGCTTTCTTT	TRBJ1-1	TRBV9	TRBD1	-
CASSLAGDRGGYNEQFF	TGTGCCAGCAGCTTAGCGGGGGACAGGGGTGGCTACAATGAGCAGTTCTTC	TRBJ2-1	TRBV7-6	TRBD1	-
CASTMWTGGNIQYF	TGTGCCAGCACCATGTGGACAGGGGGGAACATTCAGTACTTC	TRBJ2-4	TRBV6-6	TRBD1	-
CASSLQGFNEAFF	TGTGCCAGCAGCTTGCAGGGGTTTAATGAAGCTTTCTTT	TRBJ1-1	TRBV5-6	-	-
CASIRRVINTEAFF	TGTGCCAGCATCCGCCGGGTGATAAACACTGAAGCTTTCTTT	TRBJ1-1	TRBV21-1	-	-
CAWALSYEQYF	TGTGCCTGGGCCCTCAGCTACGAGCAGTACTTC	TRBJ2-7	TRBV30	-	-
CASSKFPLSGGADTQYF	TGTGCCAGCAGCAAATTCCCCCTAAGCGGGGGGGCAGATACGCAGTATTTT	TRBJ2-3	TRBV4-2	TRBD2	-
CASSLLGLAGGYAKNIQYF	TGTGCCAGCAGCTTACTTGGACTAGCGGGGGGGTACGCCAAAAACATTCAGTACTTC	TRBJ2-4	TRBV7-9	TRBD2	-
CASSLWTDNFGYTF	TGTGCCAGCAGCTTGTGGACAGACAACTTTGGCTACACCTTC	TRBJ1-2	TRBV5-5	-	-
CASSQEVARRGTDTQYF	TGCGCCAGCAGCCAAGAGGTTGCTCGCCGGGGAACAGATACGCAGTATTTT	TRBJ2-3	TRBV4-1	-	few
CAIRPQAGSGGGSTDTQYF	TGTGCCATCAGGCCTCAGGCAGGGTCAGGTGGGGGCAGCACAGATACGCAGTATTTT	TRBJ2-3	TRBV28	-	-
CASSPPEIGSTSPLHF	TGTGCCAGCTCACCACCGGAGATAGGGAGTACTTCACCCCTCCACTTT	TRBJ1-6	TRBV18	-	-
CATVGRPGEKLFF	TGTGCCACGGTCGGGAGGCCAGGCGAAAAACTGTTTTTT	TRBJ1-4	TRBV6-5	-	-
CASSLATGTGELFF	TGCGCCAGCAGCTTGGCCACGGGCACCGGGGAGCTGTTTTTT	TRBJ2-2	TRBV5-1	-	-
CASSPRQGELNTEAFF	TGTGCCAGCAGCCCTAGACAGGGGGAACTGAACACTGAAGCTTTCTTT	TRBJ1-1	TRBV7-9	TRBD1	-
CASNLMGGGRETQYF	TGTGCCAGCAATCTTATGGGCGGGGGCCGGGAGACCCAGTACTTC	TRBJ2-5	TRBV6-1	-	-
CASSLRDSQKQYF	TGTGCCAGCAGTTTACGGGACAGCCAAAAGCAGTACTTC	TRBJ2-7	TRBV6-6	TRBD1	-
CASSPDRTNEKLFF	TGTGCCAGCTCGCCGGACAGGACGAATGAAAAACTGTTTTTT	TRBJ1-4	TRBV18	TRBD1	-
CASRPGLATDTQYF	TGCGCCAGCAGACCTGGACTAGCTACAGATACGCAGTATTTT	TRBJ2-3	TRBV5-1	TRBD2	-